The 7 T cell receptor beta chains below come from one sample, sequenced in a study of technical replicates of blood from several donors. Data came from immunoSEQ multiplex PCR; TCRdb stores just in-frame clones and leaves some out. The table shows tens of thousands of clones, with around 97% occurring only once. The sample taken for sequencing was T cells isolated from PBMCs. All receptors come from a human donor in good health.

The chain employs TRBV6-1 and TRBJ1-6, with D possibly being TRBD1 (6 bases). The CDR3 sequence is 17 residues long. V was pared by 4 bases and J by 4 bases, with 17 bases between. Germline values: CDR1 MNHNS, CDR2 SASEGT. The DNA for the CDR3 is TGTGCCAGCAGTGTTCCCGGACGGGACACTTATAATTCACCCCTCCACTTT. Translating gives CASSVPGRDTYNSPLHF.

The chain is built from TRBV28 and TRBJ1-4, with 7 bases identical to TRBD1. The junction had 6 bases not matched to a gene; V was cut back by 7 bases and J by 7 bases. The CDR3 has 13 amino acids. CDR1 and CDR2 from the germline V gene are MDHEN and SYDVKM. The CDR3 nucleotides are TGTGCCAGCACCTACAGGGGTTCTGAAAAACTGTTTTTT. This encodes CASTYRGSEKLFF.

This chain uses TRBV4-1 with TRBJ1-5, with unresolved D. Germline assignment: CDR1 MGHRA and CDR2 YSYEKL. Between the trimmed V and J ends, which lost 0 bases and 0 bases, there was a span of 24 bases. CDR3 length equals 21 residues. The CDR3 sequence is CASSQEAYPVRSKNSNQPQHF. DNA for the CDR3: TGCGCCAGCAGCCAAGAAGCCTACCCCGTCAGGTCTAAAAATAGCAATCAGCCCCAGCATTTT.

J is TRBJ1-1 and V is TRBV12-5, with a tentative D call TRBD1 (6 bases). Germline CDR1 LGHNT, CDR2 FRNRAP. The V gene lost 5 bases and the J gene lost 0 bases, with 22 bases spanning the gap. The CDR3 is 18 amino acids. The CDR3 loop reads CASGRYTGSRHMNTEAFF. For the CDR3, the DNA is TGTGCTAGTGGTCGATATACAGGGTCTCGTCATATGAACACTGAAGCTTTCTTT.

The rearrangement joins TRBV28 to TRBJ2-7, with 8 bases fitting TRBD1. Per the germline V gene, CDR1 is MDHEN and CDR2 is SYDVKM. The junction had 2 bases not matched to a gene; V was cut back by 1 base and J by 3 bases. This CDR3 spans 14 amino acids. CDR3 protein: CASSLSGTGYEQYF. The CDR3 DNA reads TGTGCCAGCAGTTTATCCGGGACAGGCTACGAGCAGTACTTC.

The V call is TRBV13, the J call TRBJ2-1; D call uncertain. This CDR3 is built from 11 residues. The V end lost 2 bases, the J end lost 12 bases, and 8 bases lay between the germline ends. In germline, CDR1 is PRHDT, CDR2 FYEKMQ (reference sequence). The CDR3 DNA follows: TGTGCCAGCAGCTTATCCGCGGTGCAGTTCTTC. It encodes CASSLSAVQFF.

This sequence joins TRBV2 and TRBJ2-3; 14 bases are a match to TRBD2. CDR1 and CDR2 from the germline V gene are SNHLY and FYNNEI. The V segment lost 4 bases and the J segment 6 bases; nucleotides outside the gene matches: 0. This CDR3 region has 14 residues. CDR3: CASSGTSGRDTQYF. The DNA of the CDR3 is TGTGCCAGCAGTGGGACTAGCGGGAGGGATACGCAGTATTTT.